Each of the 20 T cell receptor beta chains below was sequenced from the same sample in a study of Graves' ophthalmopathy and Graves' hyperthyroidism. From RNA, the CDR3 regions of TCR beta chains were amplified and sequenced. The workflow started with a first-round RT-PCR run with HTBI primers and then moved on to a second-round multiplex PCR. TCRdb redid the calling of the multiplex PCR reads with MiXCR, one entry per CDR3 protein. The table has roughly 220,000 distinct CDR3 sequences, 45% to 55% seen once. Sequencing was carried out using peripheral blood. All receptors derive from an adult man with Graves' ophthalmopathy.

The genes are TRBV10-3 and TRBJ1-2; 7 bases map to TRBD1. After removal of 4 bases from V and 3 bases from J, the junction contained 11 bases not matched to a gene. Per germline, CDR1 ENHRY and CDR2 SYGVKD. This CDR3 has 16 amino acids. CDR3 DNA sequence: TGTGCCATCAGTGTAGGGAATGAGGGGACAGACTATGGCTACACCTTC. Amino acids: CAISVGNEGTDYGYTF.

This clonotype was seen only once. The chain links TRBV29-1 to TRBJ2-7; D unclear. The CDR3 has 13 amino acids. The germline V gene has CDR1 SQVTM and CDR2 ANQGSEA. V gave up 4 bases and J gave up 3 bases, with 13 bases separating them. CDR3 residues: CSVAAGLDYEQYF. Written as DNA, the CDR3 is TGCAGCGTTGCAGCCGGGTTGGACTACGAGCAGTACTTC.

The chain couples TRBV7-9 to TRBJ2-7; no firm D call. The CDR3 totals 13 residues. Germline V gene data show CDR1 as SEHNR and CDR2 as FQNEAQ (reference sequence). V lost 5 bases, J lost 1 base, and 9 bases lay in between. CDR3 bases: TGTGCCAGCAGCCCGGACGGGTCCTACGAGCAGTACTTC. The encoded protein is CASSPDGSYEQYF. Variable domain in full (rest from reference TRBV7-9 and TRBJ2-7): DTGVSQNPRHKITKRGQNVTFRCDPISEHNRLYWYRQTLGQGPEFLTYFQNEAQLEKSRLLSDRFSAERPKGSFSTLEIQRTEQGDSAMYLCASSPDGSYEQYFGPGTRLTVT.

V usage is TRBV5-6 and J usage is TRBJ2-5; the match to TRBD2 covers 7 bases. The CDR3 totals 14 residues. V lost 7 bases, J lost 5 bases, and 11 bases stayed unmatched. From germline, CDR1 is SGHDT and CDR2 YYEEEE. The CDR3 loop reads CASSEPAGEETQYF. CDR3 bases: TGTGCCAGCTCCGAACCCGCGGGAGAGGAGACCCAGTACTTC.

The rearrangement joins TRBV6-2 or TRBV6-3 to TRBJ1-1; D is unresolved. The CDR3 spans 13 residues. Germline V gene sequence: CDR1 MNHEY, CDR2 SVGEGT. Trimming left V 5 bases short and J 0 bases short, with 7 bases between. CDR3 protein: CASSQSLNTEAFF. The CDR3 nucleotides read TGTGCCAGCAGTCAATCATTGAACACTGAAGCTTTCTTT.

This clonotype was detected ten times or more. V gene TRBV10-1 combines with J gene TRBJ2-2; weak D call: TRBD2 (5 bases). Looked up from germline, CDR1 is WNHNN and CDR2 is SYGVQD (reference sequence). Trimming shortened V by 6 bases and J by 6 bases, and 11 bases separated the two germline ends. There are 13 residues in the CDR3. The CDR3 here is CASRRRPAGELFF. As DNA, the CDR3 is TGCGCCAGCAGGAGGAGGCCGGCCGGGGAGCTGTTTTTT.

This clonotype was counted ten times or more. This chain connects TRBV7-9 to TRBJ1-6; TRBD1 matches at 7 bases. The length of the CDR3 is 13 residues. The junction had 5 bases not matched to a gene; V was cut back by 8 bases and J by 7 bases. Germline CDR1 is SEHNR and CDR2 is FQNEAQ (reference sequence). The CDR3 nucleotides read TGTGCCAGCGGGTGGGACAGCAATTCACCCCTCCACTTT. Protein: CASGWDSNSPLHF. Together with reference TRBV7-9 and TRBJ1-6, the CDR3 gives the full variable domain: DTGVSQNPRHKITKRGQNVTFRCDPISEHNRLYWYRQTLGQGPEFLTYFQNEAQLEKSRLLSDRFSAERPKGSFSTLEIQRTEQGDSAMYLCASGWDSNSPLHFGNGTRLTVT.

The gene calls are TRBV11-2 and TRBJ1-1, with a weak D call TRBD1 (5 bases). Germline CDR1 SGHAT, CDR2 FQNNGV. The CDR3 covers 15 residues. Trimming stripped 6 bases from V and 14 bases from J, with 28 bases between. The CDR3 nucleotides read TGTGCCAGCAGGCCGGGACTAGCGGCCTACAATGAGCAGTTCTTT. It specifies CASRPGLAAYNEQFF. The full variable domain, in which reference TRBV11-2 and TRBJ1-1 provide the parts outside the CDR3, is EAGVAQSPRYKIIEKRQSVAFWCNPISGHATLYWYQQILGQGPKLLIQFQNNGVVDDSQLPKDRFSAERLKGVDSTLKIQPAKLEDSAVYLCASRPGLAAYNEQFFGQGTRLTVV.

The chain uses TRBV7-8 and TRBJ2-2; 9 nucleotides align to TRBD1. V lost 2 bases and J lost 3; bases outside the gene matches: 4. Germline V gene lookup returns CDR1 SGHVS and CDR2 FQNEAQ. The CDR3 spans 16 residues. The CDR3 region is CASSLSGTGHTGELFF. CDR3 nucleotides: TGTGCCAGCAGCTTATCCGGGACAGGGCACACCGGGGAGCTGTTTTTT. Filled out from reference TRBV7-8 and TRBJ2-2, the complete variable domain reads GAGVSQSPRYKVAKRGQDVALRCDPISGHVSLFWYQQALGQGPEFLTYFQNEAQLDKSGLPSDRFFAERPEGSVSTLKIQRTQQEDSAVYLCASSLSGTGHTGELFFGEGSRLTVL.

This clonotype was seen only a few times. The CDR3 is CASLRDRDQETQYF. The CDR3 DNA sequence: TGTGCCAGCCTCCGGGACAGGGACCAAGAGACCCAGTACTTC. This chain links TRBV7-8 with TRBJ2-5; TRBD1 aligns across 9 bases. Germline V gene lookup returns CDR1 SGHVS and CDR2 FQNEAQ. The CDR3 consists of 14 residues. The ends lost 8 bases at V and 0 bases at J; junction bases unmatched: 4.

This clonotype was counted a few times. This sequence joins TRBV7-8 and TRBJ2-5; maybe TRBD2 (6 bases). Germline V gene data show CDR1 as SGHVS and CDR2 as FQNEAQ. The V end was cut by 5 bases, the J end by 7 bases, with 20 bases between. This CDR3 has 15 amino acids. The CDR3 nucleotides are TGTGCCAGCAGCCCGCGGAGGGAGCGTCTAGGGACCCAGTACTTC. Amino acid sequence: CASSPRRERLGTQYF.

The table lists this clonotype with many counts. This sequence joins TRBV7-9 and TRBJ1-1; 8 positions agree with TRBD1. This CDR3 spans 16 amino acids. Germline CDR1 is SEHNR and CDR2 is FQNEAQ (reference sequence). J gave up 1 base and V 6 bases, and 10 bases lay outside the gene matches. The CDR3 nucleotides read TGTGCCAGCAGTGGATCATCAGGACAGGGGAACACTGAAGCTTTCTTT. The encoded protein is CASSGSSGQGNTEAFF.

In this sample, this clonotype turned up a few times. The rearrangement uses TRBV29-1 and TRBJ1-1; the D gene is possibly TRBD1 (5 bases). There are 15 residues in the CDR3. Trimming took 7 bases from V and 1 from J, leaving 19 bases between them. Germline V gene sequence: CDR1 SQVTM, CDR2 ANQGSEA. CDR3 nucleotide sequence: TGCAGCGGTACCGGGACCATCGCTTCGAACACTGAAGCTTTCTTT. Translating gives CSGTGTIASNTEAFF.

This chain links TRBV7-9 with TRBJ2-5; a weak D match, TRBD1 (5 bases). This CDR3 region has 15 residues. Germline V gene data show CDR1 as SEHNR and CDR2 as FQNEAQ (reference sequence). V was shortened by 1 base and J by 1 base, with 10 bases between the two germline ends. The chain's CDR3 is CASSLGQGFQETQYF. The DNA for the CDR3 is TGTGCCAGCAGCTTAGGCCAGGGCTTCCAAGAGACCCAGTACTTC.

The chain has TRBV7-8 and TRBJ1-5; D is perhaps TRBD1 (6 bases). This CDR3 is 15 amino acids long. From germline, CDR1 is SGHVS and CDR2 FQNEAQ. V was trimmed by 1 base and J by 4 bases, leaving 11 bases between them. In nucleotides, the CDR3 is TGTGCCAGCAGCTTAGTTGGGGGCCCAAATCAGCCCCAGCATTTT. This sequence encodes CASSLVGGPNQPQHF.

In its sample, this clonotype was seen many times. The rearrangement uses TRBV29-1 and TRBJ2-7, with 8 bases matching TRBD1. The germline CDR1 and CDR2 sequences are SQVTM and ANQGSEA. V lost 7 bases to trimming and J lost 3 bases; unmatched junction nucleotides: 2. The CDR3 has 11 residues. The CDR3 protein is CSAGQGYEQYF. The CDR3 region has the DNA TGCAGCGCAGGACAGGGCTACGAGCAGTACTTC.

In its sample, this clonotype was seen once. The chain couples TRBV28 to TRBJ1-2; D call uncertain. Germline-derived CDR1 and CDR2 are MDHEN and SYDVKM. Trimming left V 7 bases short and J 4 bases short, with 13 bases between. The CDR3 is 13 residues long. The CDR3 spells CASTPGGVYGYTF. The CDR3 bases are TGTGCCAGCACCCCGGGTGGCGTCTATGGCTACACCTTC.

This clonotype was seen at least ten times. The chain has TRBV29-1 and TRBJ2-7; no firm D call. The V gene's germline CDR1 is SQVTM and CDR2 ANQGSEA. Trimming took off 3 bases at V and 9 bases at J, with 12 bases between the two ends. This CDR3 has 11 amino acids. CDR3 coding DNA: TGCAGCGTTGAGTTCGGCGGCGGGCAGTACTTC. Translated: CSVEFGGGQYF.

This clonotype came up a few times. The rearrangement joins TRBV12-3 or TRBV12-4 to TRBJ1-1; possibly TRBD1 for D (5 bases). The CDR3 has 16 residues. V lost 3 bases, J lost 0 bases, and 14 bases lay in between. DNA of the CDR3: TGTGCCAGCAGTTTCGGCGGGGCGCTAATGAACACTGAAGCTTTCTTT. Translating it yields CASSFGGALMNTEAFF.

About this clonotype: One junction end disagrees with the germline gene, perhaps due to a read error. The chain uses TRBV25-1 and TRBJ1-1; unclear D gene. CDR3 size: 17 residues. In germline, CDR1 is MGHDK, CDR2 SYGVNS. The CDR3 DNA sequence: TGTGCCGGCAGTGATTGGTATGACACGGAACCTTTTAGTGAAGCTTTCTTT. Its protein product is CAGSDWYDTEPFSEAFF.